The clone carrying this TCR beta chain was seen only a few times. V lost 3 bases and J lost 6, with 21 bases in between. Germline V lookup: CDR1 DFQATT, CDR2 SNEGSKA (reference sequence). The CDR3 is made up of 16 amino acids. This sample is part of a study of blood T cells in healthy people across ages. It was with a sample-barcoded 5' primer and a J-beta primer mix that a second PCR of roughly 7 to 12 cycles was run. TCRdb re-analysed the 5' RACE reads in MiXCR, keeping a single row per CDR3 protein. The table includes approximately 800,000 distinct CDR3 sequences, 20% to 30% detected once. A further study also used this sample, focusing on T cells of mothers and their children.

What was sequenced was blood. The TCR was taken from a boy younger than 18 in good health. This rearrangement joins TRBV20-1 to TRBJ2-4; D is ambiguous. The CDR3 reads CSASFSGSNDLNIQYF. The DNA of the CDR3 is TGCAGTGCTAGTTTTAGTGGGTCGAACGATCTAAACATTCAGTACTTC.